One and the same sample provided the 19 T cell receptor beta chains below, sequenced in a study of OX40 agonist ivuxolimab in advanced cancers. The repertoire was sequenced with immunoSEQ multiplex PCR; TCRdb's copy has only in-frame clones and lacks some. This table has around 62,000 clones, approximately 91% appearing once. Material: CD4+ or CD8+ T cells sorted from blood, obtained in a trial of the OX40 agonist ivuxolimab. These receptors came from an adult with an advanced solid tumor such as melanoma, head and neck, liver or kidney cancer.

The table lists this clone with a count of one. The V gene is TRBV11-3, the J gene TRBJ2-3, with TRBD2 identical over 7 bases. With V trimmed by 5 bases and J by 5 bases, 10 bases remained unmatched. Germline values: CDR1 SGHNT, CDR2 YENEEA. This CDR3 is built from 15 residues. The CDR3 DNA reads as TGTGCCAGCAGCCCCGGACTAGGGAGAGAAGATACGCAGTATTTT. Protein sequence: CASSPGLGREDTQYF. The whole variable domain, filled in from reference TRBV11-3 and TRBJ2-3, reads EAGVVQSPRYKIIEKKQPVAFWCNPISGHNTLYWYLQNLGQGPELLIRYENEEAVDDSQLPKDRFSAERLKGVDSTLKIQPAELGDSAVYLCASSPGLGREDTQYFGPGTRLTVL.

CDR3 in amino acids: CASSPGREQYF. As DNA, the CDR3 is TGTGCCAGCTCCCCTGGTCGCGAGCAGTACTTC. The chain has TRBV6-6 and TRBJ2-7, with D uncertain. The CDR3 spans 11 residues. Germline loops: CDR1 MNHNY, CDR2 SVGAGI (reference sequence). The V end was cut by 8 bases, the J end by 6 bases, with 11 bases between.

This clone was detected only a few times. V is TRBV28 and J is TRBJ1-3, with unresolved D. CDR3 length equals 14 residues. The germline V and J ends were trimmed by 2 bases and 4 bases, with 9 bases remaining between them. CDR1 and CDR2 (germline): MDHEN, SYDVKM. The CDR3 nucleotides are TGTGCCAGCAGTTTACTCCAGTCCGGAAACACCATATATTTT. The encoded protein is CASSLLQSGNTIYF.

The chain links TRBV28 to TRBJ2-3; 9 nucleotides match TRBD2. CDR1 and CDR2 from the germline V gene are MDHEN and SYDVKM. Germline trimming cut 4 bases from V and 2 bases from J; bases unmatched to any gene: 10. The CDR3 spans 17 residues. The CDR3 sequence: CASSSHSASGNTDTQYF. The CDR3 region has the DNA TGTGCCAGCAGTTCCCACAGTGCTAGCGGGAACACAGATACGCAGTATTTT.

This clone came up a few times. The chain uses TRBV18 and TRBJ2-5; 8 bases agree with TRBD2. Per germline, CDR1 KGHSH and CDR2 LQKENI. CDR3 length: 15 amino acids. The ends lost 6 bases at V and 3 bases at J; junction bases unmatched: 9. The CDR3 nucleotides are TGTGCCAGCTCCCGAACTAGCGGAGGGAAAGAGACCCAGTACTTC. Protein sequence: CASSRTSGGKETQYF. Based on the CDR3 plus reference TRBV18 and TRBJ2-5, the full variable domain is NAGVMQNPRHLVRRRGQEARLRCSPMKGHSHVYWYRQLPEEGLKFMVYLQKENIIDESGMPKERFSAEFPKEGPSILRIQQVVRGDSAAYFCASSRTSGGKETQYFGPGTRLLVL.

The sample holds a few counts of this clone. The rearrangement joins TRBV7-9 to TRBJ2-1; the D gene could be TRBD1 or TRBD2 (6 bases each). The CDR3 loop spans 18 amino acids. CDR1 is SEHNR and CDR2 is FQNEAQ in the germline V gene (reference sequence). V lost 5 bases to trimming and J lost 4 bases, with 24 bases between them. The CDR3 nucleotides are TGTGCCAGCAGCGTTAGAGGCCAGGGGTCGGGGGTATACAATGAGCAGTTCTTC. Translating it yields CASSVRGQGSGVYNEQFF.

Comments on this clone: At the DNA level, this CDR3 is encoded by other sequences in the same sample as well. This rearrangement joins TRBV19 to TRBJ1-1; 8 positions match TRBD1. The CDR3 length is 14 residues. Trimming at V came to 3 bases and at J to 1 base, leaving 1 base not matched to a gene. From germline, CDR1 is LNHDA and CDR2 SQIVND (reference sequence). The CDR3 DNA reads TGTGCCAGTAGTATCCAGGGGGCGAACACTGAAGCTTTCTTT. It yields the protein CASSIQGANTEAFF.

This chain links TRBV18 with TRBJ1-2, with TRBD1 as a possible D gene (5 bases). Per germline, CDR1 KGHSH and CDR2 LQKENI. The CDR3 is made up of 13 amino acids. Trimming shortened V by 2 bases and J by 4 bases, and 8 bases separated the two germline ends. CDR3 amino acids: CASSPDSSYGYTF. The CDR3, as DNA: TGTGCCAGCTCACCAGACAGCTCCTATGGCTACACCTTC.

By share, this clone ranks as medium-sized. The CDR3 sequence: CSVERGGVNTEAFF. CDR3 sequence (DNA): TGCAGCGTTGAAAGGGGCGGGGTGAACACTGAAGCTTTCTTT. V usage is TRBV29-1 and J usage is TRBJ1-1, with D possibly TRBD1 on 5 matching bases. With 2 bases removed from V and 0 bases from J, the gap between germline ends came to 10 bases. The V gene's germline CDR1 is SQVTM and CDR2 ANQGSEA. The CDR3 sequence is 14 residues long.

The gene calls are TRBV5-1 and TRBJ2-5, with TRBD2 matching 9 bases. Germline CDR1 reads SGHRS; CDR2 reads YFSETQ. The V segment lost 0 bases and the J segment 1 base; nucleotides outside the gene matches: 1. The CDR3 extends over 15 amino acids. The DNA of the CDR3 is TGCGCCAGCAGCTTGGCTAGCGGGGCCCAAGAGACCCAGTACTTC. Amino acids: CASSLASGAQETQYF.

V gene TRBV14 combines with J gene TRBJ2-4, with no clear D. Trimming removed 4 bases at V and 0 bases at J, with 7 bases between. This CDR3 comprises 14 residues. CDR1 SGHDN and CDR2 FVKESK come from the germline V gene. CDR3 in amino acids: CASSPAGAKNIQYF. The CDR3 DNA is TGTGCCAGCAGCCCAGCAGGAGCCAAAAACATTCAGTACTTC.

The chain is built from TRBV11-2 and TRBJ1-2; D is undetermined. Germline V lookup: CDR1 SGHAT, CDR2 FQNNGV. Trimming pared 3 bases from V and 7 bases from J, leaving 15 bases between. The CDR3 has 14 residues. The DNA for the CDR3 is TGTGCCAGCAGCTTCGACCCGGGATATATTGGCTACACCTTC. This translates into CASSFDPGYIGYTF.

J is TRBJ2-1 and V is TRBV7-3; the D gene is possibly TRBD1 (6 bases). Germline loops: CDR1 SGHTA, CDR2 FQGTGA. V was clipped by 0 bases and J by 3 bases, with 12 bases between them. The CDR3 is made up of 16 amino acids. CDR3 in DNA: TGTGCCAGCAGCTTAACCGCTGGGGGCAGCTACAATGAGCAGTTCTTC. Translation: CASSLTAGGSYNEQFF.

This chain links TRBV5-1 with TRBJ2-3; D is perhaps TRBD2 (6 bases). Germline values: CDR1 SGHRS, CDR2 YFSETQ. V was shortened by 0 bases and J by 2 bases, with 13 bases between the two germline ends. The CDR3 loop spans 16 amino acids. For the CDR3, the DNA is TGCGCCAGCAGCTTGGATGGAGGGAGTCCCACAGATACGCAGTATTTT. Its translation: CASSLDGGSPTDTQYF.

V usage is TRBV7-3 and J usage is TRBJ1-1; 11 nucleotides agree with TRBD1. The CDR3 length is 19 residues. Germline trimming cut 5 bases from V and 1 base from J; bases unmatched to any gene: 15. Looked up from germline, CDR1 is SGHTA and CDR2 is FQGTGA. The CDR3 sequence is CASSVNPPGQGVSNTEAFF. The CDR3 nucleotides are TGTGCCAGCAGCGTAAACCCCCCGGGACAGGGGGTATCGAACACTGAAGCTTTCTTT. The whole variable domain, remainder taken from reference TRBV7-3 and TRBJ1-1, is GAGVSQTPSNKVTEKGKYVELRCDPISGHTALYWYRQSLGQGPEFLIYFQGTGAADDSGLPNDRFFAVRPEGSVSTLKIQRTERGDSAVYLCASSVNPPGQGVSNTEAFFGQGTRLTVV.

V gene TRBV4-1 combines with J gene TRBJ2-2, with TRBD1 matching over 10 bases. With V trimmed by 4 bases and J by 4 bases, 3 bases remained unmatched. CDR1 and CDR2 (germline): MGHRA, YSYEKL. The CDR3 length is 15 residues. The CDR3 here is CASSRGQGGTGELFF. Written as DNA, the CDR3 is TGCGCCAGCAGCCGAGGACAGGGGGGCACCGGGGAGCTGTTTTTT.

Here the CDR3 reads CASSEIVKETQYF. In DNA form, the CDR3 reads TGCGCCAGCAGTGAGATAGTGAAAGAGACCCAGTACTTC. The V call is TRBV10-2, the J call TRBJ2-5, with D unresolved. This CDR3 region has 13 residues. V lost 2 bases and J 3 bases, leaving 7 bases between the germline ends. From germline, CDR1 is WSHSY and CDR2 SAAADI.

CDR3 nucleotides: TGTGCCAGTAGGGACCTGAAAGGCCATGGCTACACCTTC. Translated, it gives CASRDLKGHGYTF. This rearrangement joins TRBV19 to TRBJ1-2; no clear D. This CDR3 is built from 13 residues. The germline CDR1 and CDR2 sequences are LNHDA and SQIVND (reference sequence). V dropped 6 bases and J dropped 6 bases, with 14 bases sitting between them.

This chain links TRBV6-1 with TRBJ2-1; 12 bases align to TRBD2. Germline CDR1 MNHNS, CDR2 SASEGT. V lost 3 bases to trimming and J lost 4 bases; unmatched junction nucleotides: 10. The CDR3 consists of 18 residues. DNA of the CDR3: TGTGCCAGCAGTGACCGATCTAGCGGGAGGGGCGATTACAATGAGCAGTTCTTC. Amino acids: CASSDRSSGRGDYNEQFF.